One T cell receptor beta chain is described in this entry. TCRdb's copy holds only in-frame clones and misses some; the assay was immunoSEQ multiplex PCR. In the table there are around 220,000 clones, 84% of which are singletons. This sample is drawn from a study of blood T cell repertoires in COVID-19. Across the study: Sources were T cells, B-cell-depleted T cells, or PBMCs; the material itself was cDNA or gDNA.

This CDR3 has 14 residues. V dropped 4 bases and J dropped 2 bases, with 10 bases sitting between them. The germline V gene has CDR1 SGHNT and CDR2 YENEEA. Recruitment covered some 25 US areas and drew participants whose ages spanned roughly 18 to 89 years. The receptor's source is a woman in her thirties or forties who had recovered from COVID-19. The sample was PBMCs or T cells enriched from blood (not recorded which). This sequence joins TRBV11-3 and TRBJ2-3; tentative D call: TRBD1 (5 bases). This CDR3 is CASSYKTVTDTQYF. The CDR3 DNA reads as TGTGCCAGCAGCTATAAGACAGTCACAGATACGCAGTATTTT.